The 15 T cell receptor beta chains below come from one sample, sequenced in a study of CXCR3-negative and CXCR3-positive naive CD8 T cells. It was by 5' RACE with UMI labels that the TRB cDNA libraries were prepared. After re-calling the 5' RACE reads, TCRdb lists one entry per CDR3 protein, DNA absent. This sample contains approximately 100,000 distinct CDR3 sequences. Sequenced material: naive CXCR3- CD8+ T cells from blood. The subset here: CD45RO-CCR7+CD27+CD95- naive CD8+ T cells lacking CXCR3 (TNR3-). Receptor source: a human donor in good health. Some clones in this sample may be carry-over from other donors' samples.

The chain carries TRBV23-1 and TRBJ1-6. TRBV23-1 is an ORF for which the function is uncertain. The length of the CDR3 is 16 residues. CDR3 region: CASSQSRPTYNSPLHF.

The V gene is TRBV6-6, the J gene TRBJ2-7; the TRBD2 assignment by TCRdb is unverifiable without DNA. The CDR3 has 14 residues. CDR1 is MNHNY and CDR2 is SVGAGI in the germline V gene (reference sequence). The CDR3 here is CASSEGLAGGGQYF.

This chain uses TRBV3-1 with TRBJ2-2. The CDR3 is 16 residues long. Germline lookup yields CDR1 LGHDT and CDR2 YNNKEL (reference sequence). The CDR3 loop is CASSQELSRNTGELFF.

The chain couples TRBV7-9 to TRBJ2-1. Germline V lookup: CDR1 SEHNR, CDR2 FQNEAQ (reference sequence). CDR3 length: 15 amino acids. CDR3 amino acids: CASSLEQPTYNEQFF.

The chain carries TRBV16 and TRBJ1-5. This CDR3 is 14 amino acids long. Looked up from germline, CDR1 is KGHSY and CDR2 is FQNENV. The CDR3 is CASSKGYSNQPQHF.

The chain carries TRBV14 and TRBJ2-7; TCRdb designates TRBD2, a call that cannot be tested without DNA. This CDR3 region has 13 residues. Germline-derived CDR1 and CDR2 are SGHDN and FVKESK. This CDR3 reads CASRLAGGYEQYF.

CDR3 region: CASSRQRGGFGETQYF. This chain connects TRBV28 to TRBJ2-5; the TCRdb D gene call, TRBD2, has no DNA to confirm it. The CDR3 sequence is 16 residues long. Per germline, CDR1 MDHEN and CDR2 SYDVKM.

The chain joins TRBV7-6 to TRBJ2-1; absent DNA, TCRdb's TRBD1 call cannot be checked. The CDR3 runs 14 residues. CDR1 is SGHVS, CDR2 FNYEAQ, per germline. CDR3 region: CASSPEQGFNEQFF.

The rearrangement uses TRBV19 and TRBJ2-7; there is no DNA to check the TCRdb D call of TRBD1. The germline V gene encodes CDR1 LNHDA and CDR2 SQIVND (reference sequence). There are 14 residues in the CDR3. The CDR3: CASSIRDVTYEQYF.

The V and J genes are TRBV5-1 and TRBJ2-1; TCRdb lists TRBD2, though no DNA is available to test this call. Germline-derived CDR1 and CDR2 are SGHRS and YFSETQ. CDR3 length: 15 residues. CDR3: CASSLVGPPPDEQFF.

The V call is TRBV6-6, the J call TRBJ1-5. CDR1 is MNHNY, CDR2 SVGAGI, per germline (reference sequence). This CDR3 region has 16 residues. This CDR3 reads CASSIQGDFSNQPQHF.

The chain recombines TRBV12-3 or TRBV12-4 with TRBJ1-2; TCRdb's D gene call, TRBD1, goes unchecked for lack of DNA. CDR3 length equals 16 residues. The chain's CDR3 is CASSSPPDSRNYGYTF.

The V gene is TRBV28, the J gene TRBJ2-7. CDR1 is MDHEN and CDR2 is SYDVKM in the germline V gene. This CDR3 has 13 amino acids. CDR3 protein: CASSPTDTYEQYF.

The rearrangement links TRBV6-5 to TRBJ1-3. Germline V gene lookup returns CDR1 MNHEY and CDR2 SVGAGI. This CDR3 comprises 15 residues. CDR3 sequence: CASSYGVDSGNTIYF.

This chain uses TRBV4-3 with TRBJ2-1. The germline CDR1 and CDR2 sequences are LGHNA and YSLEER. The CDR3 is 15 amino acids. The CDR3 sequence: CASSQDLGTSNEQFF.